This entry lists 15 T cell receptor beta chains sequenced from one sample in a study of shared clonotypes between healthy human individuals. Repertoires were generated with immunoSEQ multiplex PCR, while TCRdb's copy carries only in-frame clones and drops some. In the table there are 2 million to 2.5 million clones, approximately 96% of which are singletons. What was sequenced was naive CD4+ T cells sorted from blood. Subset described: CD45RA+ positively selected. The source is a man between 18 and 35 years old in good health.

This clone was detected once. J is TRBJ1-6 and V is TRBV10-3; no definite D call. Trimming took 6 bases from V and 8 from J, leaving 14 bases between them. Germline-derived CDR1 and CDR2 are ENHRY and SYGVKD. CDR3 length: 14 residues. The CDR3 sequence: CAIRSGTDDSPLHF. The CDR3 DNA reads as TGTGCCATCAGGTCGGGAACCGACGATTCACCCCTCCACTTT.

This chain links TRBV5-1 with TRBJ2-5; possible D gene TRBD1, 6 bases. Per germline, CDR1 SGHRS and CDR2 YFSETQ. V shed 7 bases and J shed 0 bases, with 16 bases lying between them. The CDR3 runs to 15 residues. For the CDR3, the DNA is TGCGCCAGCTCCTCCGGGACACCTTACCAAGAGACCCAGTACTTC. Translating gives CASSSGTPYQETQYF. The variable domain in full, completed from reference TRBV5-1 and TRBJ2-5, reads KAGVTQTPRYLIKTRGQQVTLSCSPISGHRSVSWYQQTPGQGLQFLFEYFSETQRNKGNFPGRFSGRQFSNSRSEMNVSTLELGDSALYLCASSSGTPYQETQYFGPGTRLLVL.

V and J are TRBV28 and TRBJ1-1; D ambiguous. Trimming took 5 bases from V and 0 from J, leaving 31 bases between them. The CDR3 is 21 residues long. Per germline, CDR1 MDHEN and CDR2 SYDVKM. CDR3 coding DNA: TGTGCCAGCAGTGCTCCCGGGCGCGGGATTGGGATGGTCGTTATGAACACTGAAGCTTTCTTT. Residues: CASSAPGRGIGMVVMNTEAFF.

The rearrangement uses TRBV5-4 and TRBJ1-1, with D maybe TRBD1 (5 bases). V lost 4 bases and J lost 2, with 12 bases in between. The CDR3 has 14 amino acids. From germline, CDR1 is SGHNT and CDR2 YYREEE (reference sequence). This chain's CDR3 is CASSPNRINTEAFF. The CDR3 DNA reads as TGTGCCAGCAGCCCAAACAGGATTAACACTGAAGCTTTCTTT.

The table lists this clone with a count of one. This chain uses TRBV30 with TRBJ2-7; D gene unclear. The CDR3 is 12 residues long. Trimming shortened V by 1 base and J by 6 bases, and 10 bases separated the two germline ends. Germline values: CDR1 GTSNPN, CDR2 SVGIG (reference sequence). CDR3 nucleotide sequence: TGTGCCTGGAGTGGGCCCGGGTTCGAGCAGTACTTC. This sequence encodes CAWSGPGFEQYF. The whole variable domain, remainder taken from reference TRBV30 and TRBJ2-7, is SQTIHQWPATLVQPVGSPLSLECTVEGTSNPNLYWYRQAAGRGLQLLFYSVGIGQISSEVPQNLSASRPQDRQFILSSKKLLLSDSGFYLCAWSGPGFEQYFGPGTRLTVT.

J is TRBJ2-7 and V is TRBV4-1; D gene uncertain. The CDR3 spans 16 residues. Trimming pared 0 bases from V and 0 bases from J, leaving 12 bases between. Germline lookup yields CDR1 MGHRA and CDR2 YSYEKL. The DNA for the CDR3 is TGCGCCAGCAGCCAAGACACCCTGATTTACTCCTACGAGCAGTACTTC. Protein: CASSQDTLIYSYEQYF.

The chain employs TRBV30 and TRBJ2-1, with D perhaps matching TRBD1 (5 bases). The CDR3 totals 14 residues. Trimming pared 2 bases from V and 9 bases from J, leaving 17 bases between. Looked up from germline, CDR1 is GTSNPN and CDR2 is SVGIG (reference sequence). For the CDR3, the DNA is TGTGCCTGGAGTTTACAGGAGATTAGCTTTGAGCAGTTCTTC. Its translation is CAWSLQEISFEQFF.

This chain connects TRBV7-6 to TRBJ2-1; a possible D gene is TRBD2 (6 bases). Trimming took 1 base from V and 1 from J, leaving 14 bases between them. The CDR3 contains 17 residues. Germline values: CDR1 SGHVS, CDR2 FNYEAQ. The CDR3 DNA sequence: TGTGCCAGCAGCTTAGAGAGTAGCGGAGTTTCCTACAATGAGCAGTTCTTC. This sequence encodes CASSLESSGVSYNEQFF. Looking up the rest from reference TRBV7-6 and TRBJ2-1 gives the full variable domain: GAGVSQSPRYKVTKRGQDVALRCDPISGHVSLYWYRQALGQGPEFLTYFNYEAQQDKSGLPNDRFSAERPEGSISTLTIQRTEQRDSAMYRCASSLESSGVSYNEQFFGPGTRLTVL.

The V call is TRBV7-2, the J call TRBJ1-1, with TRBD1 identical over 7 bases. The J segment lost 0 bases and the V segment lost 5 bases, leaving 6 bases of the junction unmatched. Germline CDR1 SGHTA, CDR2 FQGNSA. This CDR3 has 15 residues. CDR3 DNA: TGTGCCAGCAGCCCCGACAGGGCGGTGAACACTGAAGCTTTCTTT. This translates into CASSPDRAVNTEAFF.

This clone was found once. The rearrangement uses TRBV5-1 and TRBJ1-5, with a weak D call TRBD1 (5 bases). Germline V gene data show CDR1 as SGHRS and CDR2 as YFSETQ. The CDR3 totals 13 residues. Trimming removed 3 bases at V and 4 bases at J, with 8 bases between. CDR3 protein: CASSWDGNQPQHF. In nucleotides, the CDR3 is TGCGCCAGCAGCTGGGACGGGAATCAGCCCCAGCATTTT.

The chain recombines TRBV10-3 with TRBJ2-1; D not certain. CDR3 length: 15 residues. V lost 0 bases to trimming and J lost 3 bases, with 9 bases between them. CDR1 and CDR2 (germline): ENHRY, SYGVKD. As DNA, the CDR3 is TGTGCCATCAGTGAGTCAAGGCGGAACTACAATGAGCAGTTCTTC. Its translation is CAISESRRNYNEQFF.

This clone was detected once. The chain uses TRBV27 and TRBJ2-5; TRBD1 aligns across 8 bases. Germline CDR1 and CDR2: MNHEY and SMNVEV (reference sequence). The CDR3 runs to 16 residues. J gave up 5 bases and V 4 bases, and 12 bases lay outside the gene matches. The chain's CDR3 is CASSSSQGVVSETQYF. The CDR3 region has the DNA TGTGCCAGCAGTTCCTCACAGGGGGTTGTTTCGGAGACCCAGTACTTC.

This clone came up once. The chain combines TRBV29-1 with TRBJ1-1, with D tentatively TRBD1 (6 bases). Per germline, CDR1 SQVTM and CDR2 ANQGSEA. V lost 4 bases and J lost 5, with 14 bases in between. This CDR3 is 13 amino acids long. For the CDR3, the DNA is TGCAGCGTTGGAAGGGGGAAGGGGACTGAAGCTTTCTTT. Protein: CSVGRGKGTEAFF.

The CDR3 nucleotides are TGTGCCAGCAGCGCATTCACAGCAACTAATGAAAAACTGTTTTTT. This gives the protein CASSAFTATNEKLFF. The chain combines TRBV5-5 with TRBJ1-4; D not certain. The germline V and J ends were trimmed by 4 bases and 0 bases, with 10 bases remaining between them. CDR1 is SGHKS and CDR2 is YYEKEE in the germline V gene (reference sequence). This CDR3 comprises 15 residues. Based on the CDR3 plus reference TRBV5-5 and TRBJ1-4, the full variable domain is DAGVTQSPTHLIKTRGQQVTLRCSPISGHKSVSWYQQVLGQGPQFIFQYYEKEERGRGNFPDRFSARQFPNYSSELNVNALLLGDSALYLCASSAFTATNEKLFFGSGTQLSVL.

The CDR3 sequence is CASSSDRRYEQYF. The CDR3 region has the DNA TGTGCCAGCAGTTCGGACAGACGATACGAGCAGTACTTC. The chain joins TRBV6-5 to TRBJ2-7; perhaps TRBD1 as D (6 bases). The CDR3 loop spans 13 amino acids. The germline V gene has CDR1 MNHEY and CDR2 SVGAGI. The V end lost 4 bases, the J end lost 4 bases, and 11 bases lay between the germline ends.